Below, 10 T cell receptor beta chains from the same sample are listed, as sequenced in a study of radiotherapy plus CTLA-4 blockade in lung cancer. Sequencing used immunoSEQ multiplex PCR; TCRdb keeps in-frame clones, though not all of them. The sample has 90,000 or so clones, over 80% seen once. This specimen was peripheral blood, taken from a patient treated with radiotherapy plus ipilimumab. Receptor source: a human donor with non-small cell lung cancer who had stable disease on radiotherapy plus ipilimumab.

A few counts support this clone. The chain carries TRBV11-2 and TRBJ2-7; D call uncertain. Germline V gene lookup returns CDR1 SGHAT and CDR2 FQNNGV. V was trimmed by 4 bases and J by 1 base, leaving 2 bases between them. The CDR3 loop spans 11 amino acids. This CDR3 reads CASSWSYEQYF. The CDR3 nucleotides read TGTGCCAGCAGCTGGTCCTACGAGCAGTACTTC.

This clone appeared a single time. V usage is TRBV7-2 and J usage is TRBJ2-2; maybe TRBD1 (6 bases). The germline V and J ends were trimmed by 3 bases and 0 bases, with 11 bases remaining between them. Germline V gene lookup returns CDR1 SGHTA and CDR2 FQGNSA. The CDR3 has 16 residues. The CDR3 loop reads CASSLGAGTNTGELFF. In nucleotides, the CDR3 is TGTGCCAGCAGCTTGGGGGCAGGGACGAACACCGGGGAGCTGTTTTTT. The full variable domain, with the rest looked up from reference TRBV7-2 and TRBJ2-2, is GAGVSQSPSNKVTEKGKDVELRCDPISGHTALYWYRQSLGQGLEFLIYFQGNSAPDKSGLPSDRFSAERTGGSVSTLTIQRTQQEDSAVYLCASSLGAGTNTGELFFGEGSRLTVL.

V gene TRBV10-1 combines with J gene TRBJ2-5, with D possibly being TRBD1 or TRBD2 (6 bases each). The tail of the sequence fits TRBJ2-7 better, so the J call may be wrong. Germline V gene data show CDR1 as WNHNN and CDR2 as SYGVQD (reference sequence). This CDR3 has 13 residues. In DNA, the CDR3 is TGCGCCAGCAGTGCTGGAGGGGGCTACGAGCAGTACTTC. It translates to CASSAGGGYEQYF.

V and J are TRBV18 and TRBJ1-2; D is uncertain. CDR1 and CDR2 from the germline V gene are KGHSH and LQKENI. V was clipped by 6 bases and J by 8 bases, with 4 bases between them. The CDR3 runs to 9 residues. CDR3 in amino acids: CASSSGYTF. The CDR3 nucleotides read TGTGCCAGCTCGTCCGGCTACACCTTC.

The V and J genes are TRBV12-1 and TRBJ1-5. TRBV12-1 is termed a pseudogene. There are 17 residues in the CDR3. CDR3 sequence (DNA): TGTGCCAGCAGCTTCCAATCCGGGACGGATTATTATCAGCCCCAGCATTTT. It specifies CASSFQSGTDYYQPQHF.

This chain connects TRBV27 to TRBJ1-6; 7 bases fit TRBD1. Germline V gene lookup returns CDR1 MNHEY and CDR2 SMNVEV (reference sequence). This CDR3 region has 15 residues. The J segment lost 3 bases and the V segment lost 6 bases, leaving 5 bases of the junction unmatched. CDR3 amino acids: CASRGAGGYNSPLHF. DNA of the CDR3: TGTGCCAGCAGGGGAGCAGGGGGCTATAATTCACCCCTCCACTTT.

A few counts support this clone. This chain joins TRBV10-2 and TRBJ2-5; D uncertain. Germline V gene data show CDR1 as WSHSY and CDR2 as SAAADI. Between the trimmed V and J ends, which lost 2 bases and 1 base, there was a span of 5 bases. The CDR3 has 13 amino acids. The CDR3 loop is CASSEDTQETQYF. CDR3 nucleotides: TGCGCCAGCAGTGAGGACACCCAAGAGACCCAGTACTTC.

V is TRBV6-5 and J is TRBJ1-4; 9 bases map to TRBD1. This CDR3 has 15 amino acids. Germline V lookup: CDR1 MNHEY, CDR2 SVGAGI. J was trimmed by 0 bases and V by 7 bases; bases with no gene match: 3. This CDR3 is CASNRGLTTNEKLFF. CDR3 nucleotide sequence: TGTGCCAGCAACAGGGGGCTAACAACTAATGAAAAACTGTTTTTT.

The chain carries TRBV29-1 and TRBJ2-7; D is undetermined. This CDR3 has 12 amino acids. Germline V lookup: CDR1 SQVTM, CDR2 ANQGSEA. V lost 4 bases and J 0 bases, leaving 7 bases between the germline ends. The DNA of the CDR3 is TGCAGCGTTGCTGCGAGCTCCTACGAGCAGTACTTC. This gives the protein CSVAASSYEQYF.

V gene TRBV28 combines with J gene TRBJ2-7, with 9 nucleotides matching TRBD1. CDR3 length: 14 amino acids. After removal of 6 bases from V and 7 bases from J, the junction contained 10 bases not matched to a gene. Per the germline V gene, CDR1 is MDHEN and CDR2 is SYDVKM. Here the CDR3 DNA reads TGTGCCAGCAGCCGCCCCCGGACAGGGGAGGAGCAGTACTTC. Its translation is CASSRPRTGEEQYF.